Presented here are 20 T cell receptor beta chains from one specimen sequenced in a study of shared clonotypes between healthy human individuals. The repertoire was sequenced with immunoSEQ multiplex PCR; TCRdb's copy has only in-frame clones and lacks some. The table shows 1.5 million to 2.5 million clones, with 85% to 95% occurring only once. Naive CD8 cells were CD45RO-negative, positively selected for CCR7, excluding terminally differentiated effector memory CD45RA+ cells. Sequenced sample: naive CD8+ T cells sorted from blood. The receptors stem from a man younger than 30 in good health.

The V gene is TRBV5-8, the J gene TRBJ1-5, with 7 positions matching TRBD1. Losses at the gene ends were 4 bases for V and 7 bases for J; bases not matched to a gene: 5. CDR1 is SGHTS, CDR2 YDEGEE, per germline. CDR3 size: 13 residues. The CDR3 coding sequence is TGTGCCAGCAGCCGACAGGGCCGGCAGCCCCAGCATTTT. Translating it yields CASSRQGRQPQHF. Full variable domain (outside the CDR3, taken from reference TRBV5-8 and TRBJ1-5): EAGVTQSPTHLIKTRGQQATLRCSPISGHTSVYWYQQALGLGLQFLLWYDEGEERNRGNFPPRFSGRQFPNYSSELNVNALELEDSALYLCASSRQGRQPQHFGDGTRLSIL.

CDR3: CASSLGYLGDTQYF. Written as DNA, the CDR3 is TGTGCCAGCAGTTTAGGCTATCTGGGAGATACGCAGTATTTT. The chain recombines TRBV27 with TRBJ2-3; D ambiguous. Looked up from germline, CDR1 is MNHEY and CDR2 is SMNVEV (reference sequence). The CDR3 loop spans 14 amino acids. Trimming shortened V by 2 bases and J by 5 bases, and 11 bases separated the two germline ends.

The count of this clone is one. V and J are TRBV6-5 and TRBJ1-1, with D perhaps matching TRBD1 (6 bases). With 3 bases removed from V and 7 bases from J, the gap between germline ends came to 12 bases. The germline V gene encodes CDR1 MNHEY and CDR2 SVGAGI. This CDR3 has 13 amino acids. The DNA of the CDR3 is TGTGCCAGCAGTTATCGGGGGGCAGGTGAAGCTTTCTTT. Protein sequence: CASSYRGAGEAFF.

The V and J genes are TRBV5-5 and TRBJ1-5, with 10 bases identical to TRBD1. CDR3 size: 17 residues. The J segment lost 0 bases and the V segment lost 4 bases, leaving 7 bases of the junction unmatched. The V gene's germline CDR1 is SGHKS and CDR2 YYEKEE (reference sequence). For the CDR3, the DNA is TGTGCCAGCAGCGTCCGGGACAGGGGCGATAGCAATCAGCCCCAGCATTTT. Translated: CASSVRDRGDSNQPQHF.

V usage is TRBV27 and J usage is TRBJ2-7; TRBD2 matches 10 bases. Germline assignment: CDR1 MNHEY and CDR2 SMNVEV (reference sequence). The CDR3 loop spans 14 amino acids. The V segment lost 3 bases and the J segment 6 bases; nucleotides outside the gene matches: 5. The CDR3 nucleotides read TGTGCCAGCAGTTTTAGCGGGAGGTCTCCCGAGCAGTACTTC. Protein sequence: CASSFSGRSPEQYF.

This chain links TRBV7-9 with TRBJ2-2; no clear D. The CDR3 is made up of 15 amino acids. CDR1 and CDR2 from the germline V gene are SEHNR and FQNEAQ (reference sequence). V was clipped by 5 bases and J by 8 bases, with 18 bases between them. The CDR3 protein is CASSPTLQSVGELFF. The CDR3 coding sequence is TGTGCCAGCAGCCCCACGTTGCAGTCGGTAGGGGAGCTGTTTTTT.

This CDR3 reads CASSQAYNSYEQYF. CDR3 DNA sequence: TGTGCCAGCAGCCAAGCATACAACTCCTACGAGCAGTACTTC. V gene TRBV14 combines with J gene TRBJ2-7; D is undetermined. Germline V gene data show CDR1 as SGHDN and CDR2 as FVKESK. The V end lost 1 base, the J end lost 0 bases, and 7 bases lay between the germline ends. This CDR3 contains 14 residues.

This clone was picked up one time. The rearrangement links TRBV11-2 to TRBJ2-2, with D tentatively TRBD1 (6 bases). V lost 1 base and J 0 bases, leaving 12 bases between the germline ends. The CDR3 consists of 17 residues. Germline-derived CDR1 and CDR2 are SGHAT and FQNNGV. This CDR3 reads CASSLGGAGANTGELFF. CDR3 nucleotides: TGTGCCAGCAGCTTAGGAGGGGCAGGGGCGAACACCGGGGAGCTGTTTTTT.

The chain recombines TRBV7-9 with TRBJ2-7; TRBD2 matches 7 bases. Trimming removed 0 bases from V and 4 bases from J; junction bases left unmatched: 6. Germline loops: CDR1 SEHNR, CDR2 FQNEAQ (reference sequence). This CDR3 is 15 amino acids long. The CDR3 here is CASSLAEGLKYEQYF. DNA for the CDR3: TGTGCCAGCAGCTTAGCGGAGGGACTAAAGTACGAGCAGTACTTC.

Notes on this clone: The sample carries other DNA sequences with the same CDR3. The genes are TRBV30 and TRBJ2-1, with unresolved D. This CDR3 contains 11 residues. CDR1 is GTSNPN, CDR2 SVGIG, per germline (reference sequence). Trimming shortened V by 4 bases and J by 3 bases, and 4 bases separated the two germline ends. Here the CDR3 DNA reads TGTGCCTGGACTGACTACAATGAGCAGTTCTTC. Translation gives CAWTDYNEQFF.

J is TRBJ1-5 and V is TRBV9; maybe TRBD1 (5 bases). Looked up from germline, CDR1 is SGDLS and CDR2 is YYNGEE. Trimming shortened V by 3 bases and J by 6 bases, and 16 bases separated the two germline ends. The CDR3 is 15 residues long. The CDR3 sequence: CASSEGPSATQPQHF. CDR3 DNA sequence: TGTGCCAGCAGCGAGGGACCCTCCGCCACTCAGCCCCAGCATTTT.

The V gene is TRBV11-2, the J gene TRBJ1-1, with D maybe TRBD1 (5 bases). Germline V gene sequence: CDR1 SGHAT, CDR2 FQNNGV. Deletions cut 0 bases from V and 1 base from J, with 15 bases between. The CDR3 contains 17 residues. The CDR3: CASSLEEPRRGNTEAFF. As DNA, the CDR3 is TGTGCCAGCAGCTTAGAAGAGCCCAGGAGGGGGAACACTGAAGCTTTCTTT.

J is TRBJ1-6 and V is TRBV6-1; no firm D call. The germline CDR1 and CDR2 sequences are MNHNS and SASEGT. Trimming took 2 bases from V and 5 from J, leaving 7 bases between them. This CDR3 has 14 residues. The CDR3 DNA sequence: TGTGCCAGCAGTGAACTAACGGATAATTCACCCCTCCACTTT. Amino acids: CASSELTDNSPLHF.

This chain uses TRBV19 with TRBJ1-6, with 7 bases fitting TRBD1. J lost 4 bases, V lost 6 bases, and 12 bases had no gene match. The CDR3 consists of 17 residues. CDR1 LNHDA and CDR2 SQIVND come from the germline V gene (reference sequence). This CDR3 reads CASRRTSMGQYNSPLHF. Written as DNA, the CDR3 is TGTGCCAGTAGACGGACATCAATGGGACAGTATAATTCACCCCTCCACTTT.

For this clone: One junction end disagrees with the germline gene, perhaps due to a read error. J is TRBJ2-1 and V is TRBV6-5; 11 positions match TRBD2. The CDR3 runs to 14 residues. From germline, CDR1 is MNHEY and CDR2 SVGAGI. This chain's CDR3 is CASTPGLAGGEQLF. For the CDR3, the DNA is TGTGCCAGCACGCCTGGGCTAGCGGGGGGAGAGCAGCTCTTC.

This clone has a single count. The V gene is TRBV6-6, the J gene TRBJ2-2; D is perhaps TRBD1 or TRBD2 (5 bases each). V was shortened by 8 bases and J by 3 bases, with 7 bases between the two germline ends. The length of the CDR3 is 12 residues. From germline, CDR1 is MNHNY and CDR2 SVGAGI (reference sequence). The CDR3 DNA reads TGTGCCAGCCCGGGGCACACCGGGGAGCTGTTTTTT. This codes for CASPGHTGELFF.

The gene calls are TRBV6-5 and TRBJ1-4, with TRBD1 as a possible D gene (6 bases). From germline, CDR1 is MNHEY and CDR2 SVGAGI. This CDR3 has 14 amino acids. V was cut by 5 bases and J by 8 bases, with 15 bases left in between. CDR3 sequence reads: CASSKQGSREKLFF. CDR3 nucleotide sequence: TGTGCCAGCAGTAAACAGGGTAGCCGCGAAAAACTGTTTTTT.

CDR3 amino acids: CASSSRTEYGYTF. The CDR3 region has the DNA TGTGCCAGCAGTTCCCGGACTGAGTATGGCTACACCTTC. The rearrangement joins TRBV27 to TRBJ1-2, with D uncertain. Germline assignment: CDR1 MNHEY and CDR2 SMNVEV (reference sequence). This CDR3 is 13 amino acids long. Trimming stripped 4 bases from V and 5 bases from J, with 11 bases between.

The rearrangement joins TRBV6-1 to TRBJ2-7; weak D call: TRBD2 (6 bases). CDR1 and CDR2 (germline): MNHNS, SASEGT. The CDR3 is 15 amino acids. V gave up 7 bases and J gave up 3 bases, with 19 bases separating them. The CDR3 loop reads CASIPEEGVFYEQYF. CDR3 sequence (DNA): TGTGCCAGCATCCCCGAGGAGGGAGTGTTCTACGAGCAGTACTTC.

CDR3 DNA: TGTGCCAGCAGCTTGTCAGGGGATGAGGTGAGCAATCAGCCCCAGCATTTT. Its translation is CASSLSGDEVSNQPQHF. The chain links TRBV11-1 to TRBJ1-5, with D perhaps TRBD1 (6 bases). The ends were cut back, 3 bases at V and 1 base at J, with 16 bases in the middle. CDR3 length: 17 amino acids. Germline loops: CDR1 SGHAT, CDR2 FQDESV (reference sequence).